This TCR beta chain was captured in a study of blood T cell repertoires in COVID-19. About the study: Acute and convalescent COVID-19 specimens originated in the United States, Italy and Spain. The analysed material was cDNA or gDNA that came from T cells, B-cell-depleted T cells, or PBMCs.

Authors' analysis steps: The authors estimated nucleated cell counts from reference gene primer amplification. Assay used: immunoSEQ multiplex PCR; TCRdb lists only in-frame clones, some missing. D and trimming were read from the DNA, whereas the V and J calls and clone size are those reported in that table. The top ten clones hold around 5% of a sample with about 78,000 clones, around nine tenths of them seen once. The germline V gene encodes CDR1 SGHTA and CDR2 FQGNSA. The length of the CDR3 is 16 residues. Trimming took off 1 base at V and 2 bases at J, with 12 bases between the two ends. The chain recombines TRBV7-2 with TRBJ1-5, with TRBD1 as a possible D gene (5 bases). The sequencing sample was made of peripheral blood. The sequence was collected from a man aged 50 to 60 with active or convalescent COVID-19. The CDR3 nucleotides are TGTGCCAGCAGCTTAGTTTGGGGAGGGGGCAATCAGCCCCAGCATTTT. Protein sequence: CASSLVWGGGNQPQHF.